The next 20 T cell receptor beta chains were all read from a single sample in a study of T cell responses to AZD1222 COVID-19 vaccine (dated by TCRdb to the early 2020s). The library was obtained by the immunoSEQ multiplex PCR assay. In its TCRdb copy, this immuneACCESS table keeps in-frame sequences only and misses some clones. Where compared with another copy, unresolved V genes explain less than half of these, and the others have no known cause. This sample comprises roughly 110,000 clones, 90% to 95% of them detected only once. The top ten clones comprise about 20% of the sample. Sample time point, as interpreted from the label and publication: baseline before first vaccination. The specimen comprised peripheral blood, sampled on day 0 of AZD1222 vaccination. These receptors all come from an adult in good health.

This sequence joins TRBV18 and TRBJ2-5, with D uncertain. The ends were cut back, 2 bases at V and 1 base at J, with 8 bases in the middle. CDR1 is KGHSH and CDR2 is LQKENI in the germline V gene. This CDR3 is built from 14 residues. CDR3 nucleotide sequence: TGTGCCAGCTCACCATACAACATCCAAGAGACCCAGTACTTC. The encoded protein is CASSPYNIQETQYF.

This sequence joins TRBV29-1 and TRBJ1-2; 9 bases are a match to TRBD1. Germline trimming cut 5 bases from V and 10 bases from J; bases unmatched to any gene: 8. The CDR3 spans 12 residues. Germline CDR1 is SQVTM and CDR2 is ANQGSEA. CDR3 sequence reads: CSVSQGQGVYTF. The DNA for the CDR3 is TGCAGCGTTTCGCAGGGACAGGGAGTCTACACCTTC.

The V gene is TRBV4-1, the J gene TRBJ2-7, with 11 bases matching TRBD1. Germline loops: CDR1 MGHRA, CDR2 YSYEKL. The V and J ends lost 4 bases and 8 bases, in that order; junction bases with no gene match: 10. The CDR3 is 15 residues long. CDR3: CASSPQSDRGRKQYF. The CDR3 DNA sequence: TGCGCCAGCAGCCCACAATCGGACAGGGGGCGGAAGCAGTACTTC.

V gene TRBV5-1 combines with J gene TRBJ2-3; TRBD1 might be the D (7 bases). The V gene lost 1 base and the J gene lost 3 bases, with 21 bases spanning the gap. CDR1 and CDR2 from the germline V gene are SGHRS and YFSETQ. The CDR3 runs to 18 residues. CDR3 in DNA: TGCGCCAGCAGCTTGTTCCCTTCGGGCGGGACAGCAACAGATACGCAGTATTTT. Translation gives CASSLFPSGGTATDTQYF.

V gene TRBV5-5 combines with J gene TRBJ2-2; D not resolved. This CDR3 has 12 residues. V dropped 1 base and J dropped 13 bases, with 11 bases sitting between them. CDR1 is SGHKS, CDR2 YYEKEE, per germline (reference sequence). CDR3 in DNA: TGTGCCAGCAGCTTGAAAGGTGGTCCGCTGTTTTTT. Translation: CASSLKGGPLFF.

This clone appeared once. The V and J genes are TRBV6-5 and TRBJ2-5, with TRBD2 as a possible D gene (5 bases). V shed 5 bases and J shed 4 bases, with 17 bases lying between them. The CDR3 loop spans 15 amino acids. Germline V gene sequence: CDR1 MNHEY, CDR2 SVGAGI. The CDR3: CASSPGRDLRETQYF. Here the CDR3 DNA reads TGTGCCAGCAGTCCTGGCCGGGATTTAAGAGAGACCCAGTACTTC.

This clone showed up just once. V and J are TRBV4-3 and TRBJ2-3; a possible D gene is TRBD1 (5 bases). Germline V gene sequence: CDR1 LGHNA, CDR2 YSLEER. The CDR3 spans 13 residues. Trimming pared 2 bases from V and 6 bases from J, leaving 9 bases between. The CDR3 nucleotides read TGCGCCAGCAGCCAACTCAAGGGGGATACGCAGTATTTT. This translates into CASSQLKGDTQYF.

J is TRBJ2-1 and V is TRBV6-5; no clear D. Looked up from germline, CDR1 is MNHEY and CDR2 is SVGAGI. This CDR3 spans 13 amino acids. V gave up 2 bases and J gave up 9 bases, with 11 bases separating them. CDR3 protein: CASSYNFMREQFF. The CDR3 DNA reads TGTGCCAGCAGTTACAACTTTATGCGTGAGCAGTTCTTC.

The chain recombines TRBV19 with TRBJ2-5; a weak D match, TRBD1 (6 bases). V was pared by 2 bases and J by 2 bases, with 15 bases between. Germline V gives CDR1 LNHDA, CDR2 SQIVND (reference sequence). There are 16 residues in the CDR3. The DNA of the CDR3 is TGTGCCAGTAGTATACTGGGACAACGGAGACAAGAGACCCAGTACTTC. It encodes CASSILGQRRQETQYF.

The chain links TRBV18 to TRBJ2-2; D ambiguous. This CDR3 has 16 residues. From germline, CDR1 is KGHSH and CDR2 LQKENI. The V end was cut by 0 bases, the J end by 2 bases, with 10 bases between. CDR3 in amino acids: CASSPPFRPNTGELFF. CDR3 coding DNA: TGTGCCAGCTCACCACCATTCAGGCCCAACACCGGGGAGCTGTTTTTT.

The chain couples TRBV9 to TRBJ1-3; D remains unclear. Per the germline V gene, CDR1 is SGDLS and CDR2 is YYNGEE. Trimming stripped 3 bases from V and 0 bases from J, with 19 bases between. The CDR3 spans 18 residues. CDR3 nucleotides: TGTGCCAGCAGCGCCACCTTGGGCCAGAGCCGCTCTGGAAACACCATATATTTT. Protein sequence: CASSATLGQSRSGNTIYF. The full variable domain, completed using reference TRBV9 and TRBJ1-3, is DSGVTQTPKHLITATGQRVTLRCSPRSGDLSVYWYQQSLDQGLQFLIQYYNGEERAKGNILERFSAQQFPDLHSELNLSSLELGDSALYFCASSATLGQSRSGNTIYFGEGSWLTVV.

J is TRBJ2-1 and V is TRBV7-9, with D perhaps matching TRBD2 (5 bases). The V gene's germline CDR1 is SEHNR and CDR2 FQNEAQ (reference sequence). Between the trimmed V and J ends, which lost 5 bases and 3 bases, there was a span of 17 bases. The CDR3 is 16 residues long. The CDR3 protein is CASSEKNADFYNEQFF. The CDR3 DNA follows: TGTGCCAGCAGCGAGAAAAACGCGGACTTCTACAATGAGCAGTTCTTC.

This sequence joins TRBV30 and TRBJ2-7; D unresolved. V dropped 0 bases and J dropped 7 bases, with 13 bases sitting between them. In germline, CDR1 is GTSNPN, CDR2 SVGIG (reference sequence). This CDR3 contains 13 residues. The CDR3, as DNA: TGTGCCTGGAGTGTAGGCCCTGCCCGGGAGCAGTACTTC. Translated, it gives CAWSVGPAREQYF.

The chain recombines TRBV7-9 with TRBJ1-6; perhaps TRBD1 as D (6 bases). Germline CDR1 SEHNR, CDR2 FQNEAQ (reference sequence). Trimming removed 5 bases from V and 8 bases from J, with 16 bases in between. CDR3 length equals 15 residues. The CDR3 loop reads CASSPGDLVYSPLHF. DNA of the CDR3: TGTGCCAGCAGCCCAGGGGACCTGGTTTATTCACCCCTCCACTTT.

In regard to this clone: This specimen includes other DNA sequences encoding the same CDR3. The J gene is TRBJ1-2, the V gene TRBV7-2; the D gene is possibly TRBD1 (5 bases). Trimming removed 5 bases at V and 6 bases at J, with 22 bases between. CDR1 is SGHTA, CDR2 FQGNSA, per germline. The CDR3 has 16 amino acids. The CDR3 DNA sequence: TGTGCCAGCAGCCAAGGAGACAGTATGTCTTTCGATGGCTACACCTTC. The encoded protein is CASSQGDSMSFDGYTF.

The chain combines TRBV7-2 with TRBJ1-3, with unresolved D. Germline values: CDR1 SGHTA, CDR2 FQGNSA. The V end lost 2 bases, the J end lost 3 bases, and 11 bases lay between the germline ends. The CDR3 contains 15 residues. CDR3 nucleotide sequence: TGTGCCAGCAGCTTACAAGCGGGGAGTGGAAACACCATATATTTT. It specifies CASSLQAGSGNTIYF.

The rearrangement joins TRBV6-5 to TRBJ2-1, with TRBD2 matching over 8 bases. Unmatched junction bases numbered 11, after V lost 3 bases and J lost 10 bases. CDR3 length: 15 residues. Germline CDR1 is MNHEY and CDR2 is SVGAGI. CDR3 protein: CASSYTGGPGREQFF. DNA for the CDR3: TGTGCCAGCAGTTATACGGGGGGGCCCGGAAGGGAGCAGTTCTTC.

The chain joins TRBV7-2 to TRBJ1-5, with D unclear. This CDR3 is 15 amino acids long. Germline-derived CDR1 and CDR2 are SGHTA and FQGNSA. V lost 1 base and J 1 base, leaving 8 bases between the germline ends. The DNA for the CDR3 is TGTGCCAGCAGCTTAGGTCGGGGAAGCAATCAGCCCCAGCATTTT. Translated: CASSLGRGSNQPQHF.

DNA of the CDR3: TGCAGCGCCGCCGGGAGAGGCTATGGCTACACCTTC. Translation: CSAAGRGYGYTF. This sequence joins TRBV29-1 and TRBJ1-2; no clear D. Germline CDR1 and CDR2: SQVTM and ANQGSEA. The CDR3 length is 12 residues. Trimming removed 7 bases at V and 4 bases at J, with 13 bases between.

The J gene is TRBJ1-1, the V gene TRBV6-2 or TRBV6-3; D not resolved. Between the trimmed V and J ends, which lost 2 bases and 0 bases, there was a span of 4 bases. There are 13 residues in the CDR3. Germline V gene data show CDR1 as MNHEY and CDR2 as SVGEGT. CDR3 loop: CASSYRMNTEAFF. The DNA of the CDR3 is TGTGCCAGCAGTTACCGAATGAACACTGAAGCTTTCTTT.